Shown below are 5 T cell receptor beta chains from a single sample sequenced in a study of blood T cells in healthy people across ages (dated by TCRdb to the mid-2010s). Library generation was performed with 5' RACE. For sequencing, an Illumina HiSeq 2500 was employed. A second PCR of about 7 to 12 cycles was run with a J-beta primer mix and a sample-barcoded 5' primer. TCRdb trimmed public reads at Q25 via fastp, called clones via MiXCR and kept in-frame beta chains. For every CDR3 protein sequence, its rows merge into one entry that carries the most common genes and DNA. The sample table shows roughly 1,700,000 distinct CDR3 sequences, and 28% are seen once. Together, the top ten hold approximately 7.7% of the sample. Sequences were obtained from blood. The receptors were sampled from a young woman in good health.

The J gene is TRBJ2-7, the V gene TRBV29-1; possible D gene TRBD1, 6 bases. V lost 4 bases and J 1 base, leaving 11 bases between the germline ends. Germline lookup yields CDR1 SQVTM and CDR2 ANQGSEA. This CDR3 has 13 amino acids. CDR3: CSVATGRSYEQYF. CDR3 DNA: TGCAGCGTTGCGACAGGCCGGTCCTACGAGCAGTACTTC.

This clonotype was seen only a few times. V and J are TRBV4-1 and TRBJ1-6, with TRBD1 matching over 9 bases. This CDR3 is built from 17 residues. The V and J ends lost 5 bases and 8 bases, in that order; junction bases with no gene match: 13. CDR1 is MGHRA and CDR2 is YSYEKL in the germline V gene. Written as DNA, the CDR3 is TGCGCCAGCAGCGCCCTAGGGGGACAGGGCGCCGATTCACCCCTCCACTTT. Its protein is CASSALGGQGADSPLHF.

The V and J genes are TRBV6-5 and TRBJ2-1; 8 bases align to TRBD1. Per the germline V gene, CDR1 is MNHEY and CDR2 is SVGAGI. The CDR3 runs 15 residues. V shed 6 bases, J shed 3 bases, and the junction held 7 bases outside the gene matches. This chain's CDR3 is CASRADRGGYNEQFF. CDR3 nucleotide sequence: TGTGCCAGCAGGGCCGACAGGGGAGGCTACAATGAGCAGTTCTTC.

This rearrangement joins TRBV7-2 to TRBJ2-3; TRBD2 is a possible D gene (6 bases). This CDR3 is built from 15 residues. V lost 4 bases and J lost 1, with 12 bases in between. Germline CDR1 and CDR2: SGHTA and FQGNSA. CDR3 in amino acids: CASSSAGLRTDTQYF. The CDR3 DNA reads TGTGCCAGCAGCTCCGCGGGACTGCGCACAGATACGCAGTATTTT.

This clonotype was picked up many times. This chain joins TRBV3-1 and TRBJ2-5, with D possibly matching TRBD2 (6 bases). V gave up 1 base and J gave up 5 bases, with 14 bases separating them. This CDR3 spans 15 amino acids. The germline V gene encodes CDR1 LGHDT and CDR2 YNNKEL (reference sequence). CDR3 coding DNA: TGTGCCAGCAGCCAAGTTTCGTCCAGCGGGGAGACCCAGTACTTC. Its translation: CASSQVSSSGETQYF.